One and the same sample provided the 10 T cell receptor beta chains below, sequenced in a study of cytomegalovirus exposure and HLA in healthy donors. 60 Vbeta and 13 Jbeta primers were used in PCR. The repertoire was sequenced with immunoSEQ multiplex PCR; TCRdb's copy has only in-frame clones and lacks some. The sample lists about 160,000 clones, approximately 79% seen once, with 1.3% to 1.5% in the top ten. Sequencing used PBMCs. Receptor source: a man in his 60s in good health and CMV-seronegative.

J is TRBJ2-1 and V is TRBV27, with D possibly being TRBD2 (6 bases). Germline V gene sequence: CDR1 MNHEY, CDR2 SMNVEV (reference sequence). The CDR3 loop spans 13 amino acids. Trimming stripped 2 bases from V and 10 bases from J, with 12 bases between. As DNA, the CDR3 is TGTGCCAGCAGTTTAATCCCCGGGGGAGAGCAGTTCTTC. The encoded protein is CASSLIPGGEQFF.

The V and J genes are TRBV7-8 and TRBJ1-5; D is perhaps TRBD1 (5 bases). Trimming cost V 5 bases and J 6 bases, with 14 bases left between them. This CDR3 is 14 amino acids long. The germline gives CDR1 SGHVS, CDR2 FQNEAQ. The CDR3 DNA sequence: TGTGCCAGCAGCCAGGGTCCTCAGAGTCAGCCCCAGCATTTT. Its translation: CASSQGPQSQPQHF.

The chain recombines TRBV4-2 with TRBJ2-7; 11 nucleotides agree with TRBD2. Trimming removed 3 bases from V and 3 bases from J; junction bases left unmatched: 13. Germline CDR1 reads LGHNA; CDR2 reads YNFKEQ. This CDR3 region has 18 residues. CDR3 nucleotides: TGTGCCAGCAGCCATAGGCTAGCGGGGGGTACAGACTTCTACGAGCAGTACTTC. Its translation is CASSHRLAGGTDFYEQYF.

The chain has TRBV5-1 and TRBJ1-4, with D perhaps matching TRBD1 (6 bases). V lost 3 bases, J lost 0 bases, and 6 bases lay in between. The CDR3 covers 14 residues. CDR1 is SGHRS and CDR2 is YFSETQ in the germline V gene. CDR3 residues: CASSWTATNEKLFF. CDR3 bases: TGCGCCAGCAGCTGGACAGCAACTAATGAAAAACTGTTTTTT.

This clone has only one observation. The V call is TRBV27, the J call TRBJ2-5; a weak D match, TRBD2 (6 bases). This CDR3 has 15 amino acids. CDR1 MNHEY and CDR2 SMNVEV come from the germline V gene (reference sequence). Trimming stripped 6 bases from V and 2 bases from J, with 16 bases between. This chain's CDR3 is CASSPPGSLQETQYF. The CDR3 region has the DNA TGTGCCAGCAGCCCTCCCGGGAGTTTACAAGAGACCCAGTACTTC.

The rearrangement uses TRBV25-1 and TRBJ1-4, with D possibly being TRBD1 (5 bases). The germline V gene has CDR1 MGHDK and CDR2 SYGVNS. This CDR3 contains 13 residues. With 2 bases removed from V and 11 bases from J, the gap between germline ends came to 12 bases. For the CDR3, the DNA is TGTGCCAGCAGTGAAGGGCGGGGGGGTAAACTGTTTTTT. Translated, it gives CASSEGRGGKLFF.

The chain carries TRBV4-1 and TRBJ2-3; TRBD2 agrees at 13 bases. The CDR3 sequence is 17 residues long. Germline trimming cut 1 base from V and 6 bases from J; bases unmatched to any gene: 7. Germline V gene data show CDR1 as MGHRA and CDR2 as YSYEKL. The CDR3 nucleotides read TGCGCCAGCAGCCAAGGTGGACTAGCGGGAGTTTCTGATACGCAGTATTTT. This translates into CASSQGGLAGVSDTQYF.

The gene calls are TRBV12-5 and TRBJ1-2, with 7 bases aligning to TRBD1. J lost 8 bases, V lost 9 bases, and 15 bases had no gene match. This CDR3 spans 14 amino acids. Germline V CDR1 and CDR2: LGHNT, FRNRAP. The CDR3 region has the DNA TGTGCTAGCGGCCGGGACAGCCCAGCGAGAGGCTACACCTTC. Amino acids: CASGRDSPARGYTF.

The J gene is TRBJ2-7, the V gene TRBV4-1, with TRBD1 matching 7 bases. This CDR3 has 15 amino acids. The junction had 6 bases not matched to a gene; V was cut back by 1 base and J by 3 bases. Germline V gene sequence: CDR1 MGHRA, CDR2 YSYEKL. CDR3 bases: TGCGCCAGCAGCCAAGGAGAAGGGGGCTTCTACGAGCAGTACTTC. It is translated as CASSQGEGGFYEQYF.

This chain uses TRBV6-5 with TRBJ2-3; D call uncertain. The CDR3 spans 15 residues. The V gene's germline CDR1 is MNHEY and CDR2 SVGAGI. V was shortened by 6 bases and J by 4 bases, with 17 bases between the two germline ends. The DNA of the CDR3 is TGTGCCAGCAGCGTGACTCCCTACCTCGCAGATACGCAGTATTTT. Translating gives CASSVTPYLADTQYF.